This passage covers 24 T cell receptor beta chains from one sample sequenced in a study of cytomegalovirus exposure and HLA in healthy donors (dated by TCRdb to about 2017). The library came from the immunoSEQ multiplex PCR assay. For the multiplex PCR, a mixture combining 60 forward primers for TCR Vbeta segments and 13 reverse primers for TCR Jbeta segments was used. TCRdb stores this immuneACCESS table with in-frame sequences only. Part of the clones is absent; in the studies checked, under half of the shortfall reflects unresolved V genes, and no reason is known for the rest. The sample yields roughly 97,000 clones; around a tenth were counted once. The ten largest clones add up to 5.8% of the sample. The specimen was PBMCs. Source of these receptors: a man between 40 and 49 years old in good health and CMV-seropositive.

The chain has TRBV7-6 and TRBJ2-1; 10 bases line up with TRBD2. The germline gives CDR1 SGHVS, CDR2 FNYEAQ. With V trimmed by 5 bases and J by 5 bases, 12 bases remained unmatched. The length of the CDR3 is 17 residues. CDR3 DNA sequence: TGTGCCAGCAGCCTCCGTGGACTAGCGGAGGTCAACAATGAGCAGTTCTTC. The encoded protein is CASSLRGLAEVNNEQFF.

This clone has only a few counts. This rearrangement joins TRBV7-9 to TRBJ1-3; perhaps TRBD1 as D (6 bases). V was cut by 4 bases and J by 0 bases, with 10 bases left in between. The CDR3 totals 15 residues. Germline CDR1 and CDR2: SEHNR and FQNEAQ (reference sequence). CDR3 DNA: TGTGCCAGCAGCTCGGGACACTTCTCTGGAAACACCATATATTTT. This encodes CASSSGHFSGNTIYF. The full variable domain, rest sourced from reference TRBV7-9 and TRBJ1-3, is DTGVSQNPRHKITKRGQNVTFRCDPISEHNRLYWYRQTLGQGPEFLTYFQNEAQLEKSRLLSDRFSAERPKGSFSTLEIQRTEQGDSAMYLCASSSGHFSGNTIYFGEGSWLTVV.

V and J are TRBV6-5 and TRBJ1-2, with D unclear. This CDR3 has 15 residues. Germline CDR1 and CDR2: MNHEY and SVGAGI. V was shortened by 5 bases and J by 2 bases, with 15 bases between the two germline ends. The DNA for the CDR3 is TGTGCCAGCAGTCTCCAATCATTCCGGAACTATGGCTACACCTTC. Its translation: CASSLQSFRNYGYTF.

There are a few counts of this clone. The chain combines TRBV7-9 with TRBJ2-1; 8 bases match TRBD2. Germline assignment: CDR1 SEHNR and CDR2 FQNEAQ (reference sequence). V gave up 7 bases and J gave up 4 bases; unmatched junction bases: 12. The CDR3 has 16 amino acids. CDR3 loop: CASILEAGGTYNEQFF. In DNA form, the CDR3 reads TGTGCCAGCATCCTTGAGGCGGGAGGAACTTACAATGAGCAGTTCTTC. The full variable domain, rest sourced from reference TRBV7-9 and TRBJ2-1, is DTGVSQNPRHKITKRGQNVTFRCDPISEHNRLYWYRQTLGQGPEFLTYFQNEAQLEKSRLLSDRFSAERPKGSFSTLEIQRTEQGDSAMYLCASILEAGGTYNEQFFGPGTRLTVL.

For the CDR3, the DNA is TGCGCCAGCAGCTTGTGGCAGGGGGAAGAGACCCAGTACTTC. Protein sequence: CASSLWQGEETQYF. The rearrangement joins TRBV5-1 to TRBJ2-5; 7 bases match TRBD1. This CDR3 spans 14 amino acids. V gave up 1 base and J gave up 3 bases; unmatched junction bases: 3. Germline values: CDR1 SGHRS, CDR2 YFSETQ. The full variable domain, with the rest looked up from reference TRBV5-1 and TRBJ2-5, is KAGVTQTPRYLIKTRGQQVTLSCSPISGHRSVSWYQQTPGQGLQFLFEYFSETQRNKGNFPGRFSGRQFSNSRSEMNVSTLELGDSALYLCASSLWQGEETQYFGPGTRLLVL.

V and J are TRBV6-4 and TRBJ2-5, with D hard to call. Germline values: CDR1 MRHNA, CDR2 SNTAGT. V lost 6 bases, J lost 1 base, and 24 bases lay in between. The CDR3 length is 18 residues. The CDR3 coding sequence is TGTGCCAGCAGCTATCCCGAAAGGAAGCCCACAGCCCAAGAGACCCAGTACTTC. Translation: CASSYPERKPTAQETQYF.

In this sample, this clone turned up a few times. This chain links TRBV4-1 with TRBJ1-4; weak D call: TRBD1 (5 bases). Germline V lookup: CDR1 MGHRA, CDR2 YSYEKL. V lost 5 bases and J lost 8, with 18 bases in between. CDR3 size: 15 residues. The CDR3 DNA follows: TGCGCCAGCAGCTACTCACAGGATCATAGCGAAAAACTGTTTTTT. This translates into CASSYSQDHSEKLFF.

V usage is TRBV5-6 and J usage is TRBJ2-1; 7 nucleotides line up with TRBD2. Germline V gene sequence: CDR1 SGHDT, CDR2 YYEEEE. The V gene end was trimmed by 0 bases and the J gene end by 6 bases; junction bases not matched to a gene: 0. This CDR3 is 13 amino acids long. This chain's CDR3 is CASSLASGNEQFF. Written as DNA, the CDR3 is TGTGCCAGCAGCTTGGCTAGCGGCAATGAGCAGTTCTTC.

Only a few counts were recorded for this clone. The chain joins TRBV7-2 to TRBJ2-1, with 12 bases aligning to TRBD2. Germline CDR1 and CDR2: SGHTA and FQGNSA. The V segment lost 5 bases and the J segment 6 bases; nucleotides outside the gene matches: 8. The CDR3 is 16 residues long. CDR3 DNA: TGTGCCAGCAGCCAGAGGACTAGCGGGAATTCCAATGAGCAGTTCTTC. It yields the protein CASSQRTSGNSNEQFF.

The J gene is TRBJ2-2, the V gene TRBV10-1, with TRBD1 identical over 7 bases. The CDR3 is made up of 15 amino acids. Germline loops: CDR1 WNHNN, CDR2 SYGVQD (reference sequence). After removal of 9 bases from V and 7 bases from J, the junction contained 14 bases not matched to a gene. This CDR3 reads CARKRTGRIDGELFF. The CDR3 nucleotides read TGCGCCAGGAAAAGGACAGGAAGAATAGACGGGGAGCTGTTTTTT.

This clone was seen only a few times. The chain recombines TRBV14 with TRBJ2-2; 7 bases agree with TRBD1. The germline CDR1 and CDR2 sequences are SGHDN and FVKESK. Losses at the gene ends were 4 bases for V and 6 bases for J; bases not matched to a gene: 14. This CDR3 region has 17 residues. The CDR3 reads CASSRIAAGGSPGELFF. CDR3 bases: TGTGCCAGCAGCCGAATCGCGGCAGGGGGTTCCCCCGGGGAGCTGTTTTTT.

The table lists this clone with a few counts. The chain recombines TRBV10-3 with TRBJ2-3, with D unresolved. The CDR3 sequence is 16 residues long. Germline V gene lookup returns CDR1 ENHRY and CDR2 SYGVKD. Trimming took 2 bases from V and 2 from J, leaving 14 bases between them. The CDR3 region is CAISESRSSITDTQYF. The CDR3 nucleotides are TGTGCCATCAGTGAGAGTCGGTCATCTATCACAGATACGCAGTATTTT.

This clone was detected only a few times. The chain employs TRBV14 and TRBJ1-1; D gene unclear. The CDR3 is 15 residues long. CDR1 is SGHDN and CDR2 is FVKESK in the germline V gene. The V end lost 5 bases, the J end lost 4 bases, and 17 bases lay between the germline ends. The CDR3 loop reads CASSFAVGGGTEAFF. CDR3 nucleotides: TGTGCCAGCAGCTTTGCGGTAGGTGGAGGCACTGAAGCTTTCTTT. Together with reference TRBV14 and TRBJ1-1, the CDR3 gives the full variable domain: EAGVTQFPSHSVIEKGQTVTLRCDPISGHDNLYWYRRVMGKEIKFLLHFVKESKQDESGMPNNRFLAERTGGTYSTLKVQPAELEDSGVYFCASSFAVGGGTEAFFGQGTRLTVV.

The chain recombines TRBV6-5 with TRBJ2-1; D is perhaps TRBD2 (5 bases). Trimming shortened V by 4 bases and J by 0 bases, and 13 bases separated the two germline ends. The V gene's germline CDR1 is MNHEY and CDR2 SVGAGI. The CDR3 runs to 16 residues. CDR3: CASSFRTRFSYNEQFF. The CDR3 DNA sequence: TGTGCCAGCAGTTTCAGAACTAGATTCTCCTACAATGAGCAGTTCTTC.

The rearrangement uses TRBV4-3 and TRBJ2-5; 16 nucleotides align to TRBD2. Germline loops: CDR1 LGHNA, CDR2 YSLEER. V gave up 0 bases and J gave up 9 bases; unmatched junction bases: 7. The CDR3 loop spans 17 amino acids. The CDR3 loop reads CASSQDAGLAGGSAQYF. For the CDR3, the DNA is TGCGCCAGCAGCCAAGATGCGGGACTAGCGGGAGGGTCGGCCCAGTACTTC.

This clone was recorded a few times. The rearrangement joins TRBV11-3 to TRBJ1-5, with 10 bases lining up with TRBD1. This CDR3 is 15 amino acids long. V lost 5 bases, J lost 6 bases, and 7 bases stayed unmatched. Germline values: CDR1 SGHNT, CDR2 YENEEA. The CDR3 DNA reads as TGTGCCAGCAGCCTCGGGACAGGGGACGGTCAGCCCCAGCATTTT. It specifies CASSLGTGDGQPQHF.

This chain uses TRBV11-3 with TRBJ2-1; 7 bases map to TRBD2. Looked up from germline, CDR1 is SGHNT and CDR2 is YENEEA. The junction had 5 bases not matched to a gene; V was cut back by 1 base and J by 5 bases. The CDR3 length is 15 residues. This CDR3 reads CASSLGGTIDNEQFF. Written as DNA, the CDR3 is TGTGCCAGCAGCTTAGGCGGGACTATCGACAATGAGCAGTTCTTC. Combining the CDR3 with reference TRBV11-3 and TRBJ2-1 gives the whole variable domain EAGVVQSPRYKIIEKKQPVAFWCNPISGHNTLYWYLQNLGQGPELLIRYENEEAVDDSQLPKDRFSAERLKGVDSTLKIQPAELGDSAVYLCASSLGGTIDNEQFFGPGTRLTVL.

This clone was observed a few times. The chain joins TRBV19 to TRBJ1-1, with TRBD1 matching over 7 bases. CDR1 is LNHDA, CDR2 SQIVND, per germline (reference sequence). V trimming: 1 base; J trimming: 5 bases; junction bases outside the gene matches: 4. This CDR3 contains 14 residues. The CDR3 sequence: CASSIASGGTEAFF. In DNA, the CDR3 is TGTGCCAGTAGTATAGCATCAGGGGGAACTGAAGCTTTCTTT. The full variable domain, completed using reference TRBV19 and TRBJ1-1, is DGGITQSPKYLFRKEGQNVTLSCEQNLNHDAMYWYRQDPGQGLRLIYYSQIVNDFQKGDIAEGYSVSREKKESFPLTVTSAQKNPTAFYLCASSIASGGTEAFFGQGTRLTVV.

V usage is TRBV11-2 and J usage is TRBJ2-2; 14 bases map to TRBD2. Germline values: CDR1 SGHAT, CDR2 FQNNGV. The CDR3 has 17 amino acids. J was trimmed by 5 bases and V by 6 bases; bases with no gene match: 8. The CDR3 protein is CASRGTSGSRGTGELFF. CDR3 sequence (DNA): TGTGCCAGCAGGGGGACTAGCGGGAGTCGAGGTACCGGGGAGCTGTTTTTT.

V and J are TRBV11-2 and TRBJ1-2; D ambiguous. There are 14 residues in the CDR3. Germline lookup yields CDR1 SGHAT and CDR2 FQNNGV. Between the trimmed V and J ends, which lost 1 base and 4 bases, there was a span of 10 bases. The CDR3 DNA follows: TGTGCCAGCAGCTTAGTGGCCAGTTTCTATGGCTACACCTTC. Protein: CASSLVASFYGYTF.

The V and J genes are TRBV7-2 and TRBJ1-1; TRBD1 aligns across 8 bases. CDR3 size: 15 residues. Germline-derived CDR1 and CDR2 are SGHTA and FQGNSA. Unmatched junction bases numbered 2, after V lost 1 base and J lost 1 base. Here the CDR3 DNA reads TGTGCCAGCAGCTTAGTTGGGACAGGGAACACTGAAGCTTTCTTT. Protein: CASSLVGTGNTEAFF.

The DNA for the CDR3 is TGTGCCAGTCGGACTAGCGGCAACTACAATGAGCAGTTCTTC. This encodes CASRTSGNYNEQFF. This rearrangement joins TRBV19 to TRBJ2-1, with 10 bases matching TRBD2. Germline CDR1 LNHDA, CDR2 SQIVND (reference sequence). The V and J ends lost 8 bases and 3 bases, in that order; junction bases with no gene match: 4. The CDR3 runs 14 residues.

This clone was detected only a few times. The chain has TRBV2 and TRBJ1-2; 8 nucleotides match TRBD1. With 3 bases clipped from V and 7 bases from J, the junction kept 4 bases outside the gene matches. Germline CDR1 SNHLY, CDR2 FYNNEI. CDR3 length: 13 residues. CDR3 coding DNA: TGTGCCAGCAGTGAGGACAGGGAAGGTGGCTACACCTTC. Its protein is CASSEDREGGYTF.

The chain employs TRBV19 and TRBJ2-7; weak D call: TRBD2 (5 bases). The germline gives CDR1 LNHDA, CDR2 SQIVND (reference sequence). The CDR3 has 16 amino acids. V gave up 0 bases and J gave up 6 bases, with 18 bases separating them. In DNA, the CDR3 is TGTGCCAGTAGTATAGACTGGGCTAGAGGGAGTACCGAGCAGTACTTC. It yields the protein CASSIDWARGSTEQYF. The variable domain in full, with the rest retrieved from reference TRBV19 and TRBJ2-7, is DGGITQSPKYLFRKEGQNVTLSCEQNLNHDAMYWYRQDPGQGLRLIYYSQIVNDFQKGDIAEGYSVSREKKESFPLTVTSAQKNPTAFYLCASSIDWARGSTEQYFGPGTRLTVT.